The entry that follows covers one T cell receptor (beta chain) sequence. Its antigen is not known. The investigators reverse transcribed all of the isolated RNA, so they sequenced expressed TCRB transcripts. Clones were read by immunoSEQ multiplex PCR, and TCRdb kept only the in-frame ones, dropping some. The sample shows 640,000 or so clones, over 12% of them seen only once. This CDR3 contains 13 residues. CDR1 and CDR2 from the germline V gene are GTSNPN and SVGIG (reference sequence). With V trimmed by 6 bases and J by 8 bases, 9 bases remained unmatched. The sample originates from a study of beta chain features in type 1 diabetes. Study in general: No patient-donor differences in age, gender, total cells or subset yield. Study-wide findings and caveats: Within patients, naive, central memory and Treg TCRB repertoires seemed more similar than within healthy donors. All four CD4+ subsets of Type 1 diabetes patients contained TCRB CDR3s that were moderately but significantly shorter.

A CD45RO/CCR7/CD25/CD127/CD95/CD27 panel sorted naive, central memory, regulatory and stem cell-like memory CD4+ cells. Populations isolated by sorting all had purity greater than 95%. The chain employs TRBV30 and TRBJ1-2, with TRBD1 identical over 10 bases. The material sequenced was naive CD4+ T cells from blood. This TCR came from a man aged 18 to 29 with type 1 diabetes. The CDR3 spells CACKVGTGDGYTF. The CDR3 DNA sequence: TGTGCCTGCAAAGTGGGGACAGGGGACGGCTACACCTTC.